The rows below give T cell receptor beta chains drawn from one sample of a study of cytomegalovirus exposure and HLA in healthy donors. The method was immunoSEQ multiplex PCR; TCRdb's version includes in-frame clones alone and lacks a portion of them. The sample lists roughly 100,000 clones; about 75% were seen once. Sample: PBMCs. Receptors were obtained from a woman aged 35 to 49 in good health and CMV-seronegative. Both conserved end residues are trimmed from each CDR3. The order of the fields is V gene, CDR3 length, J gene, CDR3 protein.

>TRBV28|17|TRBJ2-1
ASSFLALGRRSSYNEQF
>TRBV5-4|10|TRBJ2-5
ACSGGMETQY
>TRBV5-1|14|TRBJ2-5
ASSLAGGLQAETQY
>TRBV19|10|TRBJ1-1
ASSISGSEAF
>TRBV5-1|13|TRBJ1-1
ASSQSGTGITEAF
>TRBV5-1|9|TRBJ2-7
ASSGAYEQY
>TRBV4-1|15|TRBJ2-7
ASSQARGSGRGLEQY
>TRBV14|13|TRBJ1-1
ASSQAGHLNTEAF
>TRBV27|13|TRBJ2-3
ASNPQGFSAGTQY
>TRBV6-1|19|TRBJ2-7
ASSETDVSGLAGGPPYEQY
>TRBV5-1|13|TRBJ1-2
ASSLDGRGNYGYT
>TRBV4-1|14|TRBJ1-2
ASSQPSTDSSYGYT
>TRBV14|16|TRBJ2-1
ASSQDLAGAKGYNEQF
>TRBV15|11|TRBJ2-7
ATSMGQGYEQY
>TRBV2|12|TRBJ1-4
ASSPDRDNEKLF
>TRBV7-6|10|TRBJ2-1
ASSSSGAEQF
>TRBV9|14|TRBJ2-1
ASSVEVAGSYNEQF
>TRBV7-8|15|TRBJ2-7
ASSLEVPGVGYGEQY
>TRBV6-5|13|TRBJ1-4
ASRGQWATNEKLF
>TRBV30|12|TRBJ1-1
ALRNRGLGLRAF
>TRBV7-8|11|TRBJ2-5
ASSPGAGETQY
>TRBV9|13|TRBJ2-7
ASSNRDRAPYEQY
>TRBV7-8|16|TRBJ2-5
ASNRGQEPFWGQETQY
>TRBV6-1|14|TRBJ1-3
ASSEPQRGGGNTIY
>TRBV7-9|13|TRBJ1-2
ASSNLLQGAYGYT
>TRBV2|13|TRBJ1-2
ASSEGGGRGYGYT
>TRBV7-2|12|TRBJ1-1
ASSLVSSGAEAF
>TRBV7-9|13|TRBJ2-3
ASSLASPEPDTQY
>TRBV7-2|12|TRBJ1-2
ASRSTGGNYGYT
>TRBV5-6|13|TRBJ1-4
ASSNFGLQNEKLF
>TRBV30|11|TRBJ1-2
AWSGSGGVGYT
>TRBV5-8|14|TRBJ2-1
ASLPDGGGTYNEQF
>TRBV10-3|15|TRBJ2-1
AISTSGVRRRVIEQF
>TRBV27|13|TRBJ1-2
ASSPLTGKRDGYT
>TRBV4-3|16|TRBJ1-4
ASSQDLGGGERREKLF
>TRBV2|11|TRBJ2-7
ASRRGQSNEQY
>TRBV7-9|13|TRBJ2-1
ASSSMASRQGKQF
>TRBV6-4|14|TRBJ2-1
ASSDVSGGAVNEQF
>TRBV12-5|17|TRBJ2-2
ASGLVLGLAGDRAGELF
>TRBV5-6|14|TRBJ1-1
ASSPGWDRGNTEAF
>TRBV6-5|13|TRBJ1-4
ASSSSGTGREKLF
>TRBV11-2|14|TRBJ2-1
ASSLDPHRVDREQF
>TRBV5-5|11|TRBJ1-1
ASSFGGATEAF
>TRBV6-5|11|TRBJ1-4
ASSPGGAEKLF
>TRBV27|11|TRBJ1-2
ASSPRGGYGYT
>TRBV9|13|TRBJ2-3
ASSVSGTSTDTQY
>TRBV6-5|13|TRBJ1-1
ASSYSWTQNTEAF
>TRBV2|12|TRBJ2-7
ASRRGGAAYEQY
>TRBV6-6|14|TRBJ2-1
ASSWARKSSYNEQF
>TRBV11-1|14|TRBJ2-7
ASSRLAGGPSHEQY
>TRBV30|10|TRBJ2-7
AWGGRGGEQY